This record looks at one T cell receptor (beta chain) sequence and its context. This clone was seen more than once but under ten times. The clone's antigen remains unknown. Base-call qualities are not available, and no considerably larger clone is one nucleotide away. CDR1 and CDR2 (MNHNS, SASEGT) derive from the germline V gene. The CDR3 covers 17 residues, taking in both the cysteine and the phenylalanine. Only the CDR3 DNA is retained, 51 bases long and in frame from the first base. Here V drops 0 bases and J drops 6 bases, and the junction holds 10 bases not matched to any gene. This specimen comes from a study of blood T cell repertoires in COVID-19 (dated by TCRdb to 2019 to 2021). About the full investigation: Collaborator samples came from the United States, Italy and Spain and covered acute and convalescent phases of COVID-19. The prospective study material was composed of cDNA or gDNA derived from T cells, B-cell-depleted T cells, or PBMCs. The dataset comprised deeply sampled blood TCRbeta repertoires from subjects exposed to, actively infected with, or recovered from COVID-19. The repertoires were released in a freely available public database meant as a resource for research on the immune response to SARS-CoV-2. Samples came from the ongoing ImmuneRACE study (first 160 participants) plus 1,254 subjects from 6 global collaborators. The sample metadata nearly always contained a de-identified subject ID, COVID-19 status, age in years and sex. Where available, HLA class I and class II types were taken from metadata supplied by the sample provider and were not determined by assay-based typing. Results and caveats for the whole study, not just this receptor: How much clinical and demographic metadata was included differed by source and by participant, and the metadata was provided uncurated.

Whole blood was collected in K2EDTA tubes by collaborating institutions according to the institutions' own protocols. Collaborator samples were shipped for TCRbeta analysis as frozen whole blood, isolated PBMCs, or DNA extracted from either sample type. TCRbeta CDR3 regions were amplified from genomic DNA using the immunoSEQ Assay, a bias-controlled multiplex PCR. As for the authors' bioinformatics: The number of nucleated cells in each sample was estimated by amplification of reference gene primers within the assay. To quantify the absolute abundance of each unique TCRbeta CDR3 rearrangement, sequence reads were collapsed and filtered. Productive Simpson clonality was computed per sample as the square root of Simpson's diversity index over productive rearrangements. In its TCRdb copy, this immuneACCESS table keeps in-frame sequences only and misses some clones. Where compared with another copy, unresolved V genes explain less than half of these, and the others have no known cause. V, J and clone size are taken as reported in that table, and D and trimming were inferred from the DNA itself. For this sample the table gives about 290,000 clones, of which around 88% were detected only once. The top ten constitute 4.6% of the sample.

This receptor chain uses TRBV6-1 and TRBJ1-4; 7 central nucleotides agree with TRBD1. The sample consisted of peripheral blood. This sequence originates from a man aged 40-49 years with acute or convalescent COVID-19. In nucleotide form, the sequence is TGTGCCAGCAGTGAAGCGAAGCCCCGGGACAGACATGAAAAACTGTTTTTT. Its protein product is CASSEAKPRDRHEKLFF.